One and the same sample provided the 22 T cell receptor beta chains below, sequenced in a study of shared clonotypes between healthy human individuals. The protocol was immunoSEQ multiplex PCR, while the TCRdb copy is restricted to in-frame clones and leaves out a portion. Here the sample spans 2 million to 2.5 million clones, 80% to 95% being singletons. The specimen sequenced was naive CD4+ T cells from PBMCs. The subset is: CD45RA+ positively selected. The receptor source for this set is a man aged 18 to 29 in good health. Some clones in this sample may be carry-over from other donors' samples.

The chain carries TRBV30 and TRBJ1-3; D remains unclear. Germline V gene data show CDR1 as GTSNPN and CDR2 as SVGIG (reference sequence). The CDR3 runs 16 residues. V was shortened by 1 base and J by 0 bases, with 13 bases between the two germline ends. The CDR3, as DNA: TGTGCCTGGAGTGGGGCTGGGGTCCACTCTGGAAACACCATATATTTT. Translating it yields CAWSGAGVHSGNTIYF.

The chain carries TRBV15 and TRBJ2-7; either TRBD1 or TRBD2 may fit D (5 bases each). The CDR3 covers 13 residues. Germline-derived CDR1 and CDR2 are LNHNV and YYDKDF (reference sequence). V was pared by 0 bases and J by 6 bases, with 9 bases between. CDR3 loop: CATSREVGREQYF. CDR3 nucleotide sequence: TGTGCCACCAGCAGAGAGGTGGGACGCGAGCAGTACTTC.

The CDR3 DNA sequence: TGTGCCACCTGTGGGAGAATGAACACTGAAGCTTTCTTT. Translation: CATCGRMNTEAFF. V usage is TRBV28 and J usage is TRBJ1-1; D is unresolved. Germline CDR1 MDHEN, CDR2 SYDVKM. The CDR3 totals 13 residues. The V and J ends lost 10 bases and 0 bases respectively, with 12 bases between them.

The chain employs TRBV11-3 and TRBJ2-2, with 9 bases that match TRBD2. The CDR3 is made up of 17 amino acids. V was clipped by 2 bases and J by 6 bases; unmatched bases: 10. The germline V gene has CDR1 SGHNT and CDR2 YENEEA. The CDR3 nucleotides read TGTGCCAGCAGCTTAATGGATAGCGGGAGTGGGGCCGGGGAGCTGTTTTTT. It codes for CASSLMDSGSGAGELFF.

The DNA of the CDR3 is TGTGCCAGCAGCTTGGGGCAGGAAGCCTACGAGCAGTACTTC. It translates to CASSLGQEAYEQYF. The V call is TRBV5-4, the J call TRBJ2-7; D is ambiguous. The CDR3 is 14 amino acids. Germline values: CDR1 SGHNT, CDR2 YYREEE (reference sequence). V lost 0 bases and J 2 bases, leaving 9 bases between the germline ends.

The J gene is TRBJ2-5, the V gene TRBV16, with a weak D call TRBD1 (5 bases). The CDR3 runs 13 residues. Germline loops: CDR1 KGHSY, CDR2 FQNENV. V was trimmed by 4 bases and J by 0 bases, leaving 6 bases between them. The CDR3 sequence is CASSRQNQETQYF. The CDR3 nucleotides read TGTGCCAGCAGCCGACAGAACCAAGAGACCCAGTACTTC. The whole variable domain, remainder taken from reference TRBV16 and TRBJ2-5, is GEEVAQTPKHLVRGEGQKAKLYCAPIKGHSYVFWYQQVLKNEFKFLISFQNENVFDETGMPKERFSAKCLPNSPCSLEIQATKLEDSAVYFCASSRQNQETQYFGPGTRLLVL.

The rearrangement links TRBV2 to TRBJ1-4; D possibly corresponds to TRBD1 (5 bases). Deletions cut 6 bases from V and 5 bases from J, with 13 bases between. From germline, CDR1 is SNHLY and CDR2 FYNNEI. This CDR3 region has 14 residues. The CDR3 DNA reads as TGTGCCAGCAGGTCGCGGGGGAAAAATGAAAAACTGTTTTTT. It codes for CASRSRGKNEKLFF.

This chain links TRBV5-1 with TRBJ2-5; tentatively, D is TRBD1 or TRBD2 (6 bases each). Per the germline V gene, CDR1 is SGHRS and CDR2 is YFSETQ. The CDR3 runs 14 residues. V lost 9 bases, J lost 4 bases, and 19 bases lay in between. The CDR3 protein is CATRGPGEGETQYF. The CDR3 DNA is TGCGCCACCAGGGGACCGGGGGAAGGAGAGACCCAGTACTTC.

The CDR3 sequence is CASSPTGTYTGELFF. The CDR3 DNA reads TGTGCCAGCAGCCCAACCGGGACATACACCGGGGAGCTGTTTTTT. The rearrangement links TRBV7-2 to TRBJ2-2, with a weak D call TRBD1 (6 bases). The CDR3 has 15 amino acids. V was shortened by 5 bases and J by 3 bases, with 13 bases between the two germline ends. Germline assignment: CDR1 SGHTA and CDR2 FQGNSA.

The chain couples TRBV7-2 to TRBJ2-3; tentatively, D is TRBD1 (6 bases). V gave up 5 bases and J gave up 4 bases, with 10 bases separating them. The CDR3 covers 13 residues. Germline CDR1 is SGHTA and CDR2 is FQGNSA. The CDR3 bases are TGTGCCAGCAGCCTAGGACAGCCAGATACGCAGTATTTT. Protein: CASSLGQPDTQYF.

This clone has only one observation. The rearrangement links TRBV27 to TRBJ2-5; D possibly corresponds to TRBD1 (5 bases). CDR3 size: 13 residues. Per germline, CDR1 MNHEY and CDR2 SMNVEV (reference sequence). V shed 5 bases and J shed 5 bases, with 12 bases lying between them. This chain's CDR3 is CASSPAGLETQYF. The CDR3 DNA is TGTGCCAGCAGTCCGGCAGGGTTGGAGACCCAGTACTTC.

This chain connects TRBV6-5 to TRBJ2-3; 9 bases are a match to TRBD1. Germline V gives CDR1 MNHEY, CDR2 SVGAGI. This CDR3 spans 15 amino acids. V was clipped by 1 base and J by 4 bases; unmatched bases: 3. CDR3 residues: CASSYFGTGSDTQYF. CDR3 sequence (DNA): TGTGCCAGCAGTTACTTCGGGACAGGGTCAGATACGCAGTATTTT.

V usage is TRBV5-6 and J usage is TRBJ2-4, with D possibly called TRBD1 or TRBD2 (5 bases each). Trimming removed 5 bases from V and 8 bases from J, with 14 bases in between. Germline assignment: CDR1 SGHDT and CDR2 YYEEEE. The CDR3 covers 13 residues. The CDR3 DNA follows: TGTGCCAGCAGATCGGGACGATCGGACATTCAGTACTTC. This translates into CASRSGRSDIQYF.

The chain has TRBV28 and TRBJ1-3; D may be TRBD1 (5 bases). V gave up 8 bases and J gave up 0 bases, with 20 bases separating them. Per germline, CDR1 MDHEN and CDR2 SYDVKM. The CDR3 length is 17 residues. The CDR3 loop reads CASFSLEGQRSGNTIYF. The CDR3 coding sequence is TGTGCCAGCTTCTCGTTGGAGGGGCAACGCTCTGGAAACACCATATATTTT.

The chain is built from TRBV5-6 and TRBJ2-7, with TRBD1 matching over 7 bases. V trimming: 3 bases; J trimming: 1 base; junction bases outside the gene matches: 7. This CDR3 spans 15 amino acids. Germline V CDR1 and CDR2: SGHDT, YYEEEE. The CDR3 sequence: CASSSNRGRSYEQYF. CDR3 DNA: TGTGCCAGCAGCTCAAACAGGGGACGATCCTACGAGCAGTACTTC.

With regard to this clone: Other nucleotide sequences in the sample specify the same CDR3. V usage is TRBV28 and J usage is TRBJ1-3, with D unresolved. Per germline, CDR1 MDHEN and CDR2 SYDVKM. The CDR3 has 15 residues. Between the trimmed V and J ends, which lost 2 bases and 0 bases, there was a span of 8 bases. CDR3 region: CASSLSRGSGNTIYF. The CDR3, as DNA: TGTGCCAGCAGTTTAAGCCGGGGCTCTGGAAACACCATATATTTT.

The J gene is TRBJ1-2, the V gene TRBV5-4; tentatively, D is TRBD1 (5 bases). The length of the CDR3 is 14 residues. Trimming took off 0 bases at V and 2 bases at J, with 8 bases between the two ends. Germline V gene sequence: CDR1 SGHNT, CDR2 YYREEE (reference sequence). CDR3 bases: TGTGCCAGCAGCTTGGGGGGGGAGAACTATGGCTACACCTTC. Its protein is CASSLGGENYGYTF. The whole variable domain, remainder taken from reference TRBV5-4 and TRBJ1-2, is ETGVTQSPTHLIKTRGQQVTLRCSSQSGHNTVSWYQQALGQGPQFIFQYYREEENGRGNFPPRFSGLQFPNYSSELNVNALELDDSALYLCASSLGGENYGYTFGSGTRLTVV.

This rearrangement joins TRBV2 to TRBJ2-7; TRBD1 or TRBD2 may be the D gene (5 bases each). CDR1 and CDR2 (germline): SNHLY, FYNNEI. The V end lost 6 bases, the J end lost 3 bases, and 9 bases lay between the germline ends. The CDR3 has 12 amino acids. The CDR3 nucleotides are TGTGCCAGCAGCCGGGACGACTACGAGCAGTACTTC. Its translation is CASSRDDYEQYF. Full variable domain (remainder filled in from reference TRBV2 and TRBJ2-7): EPEVTQTPSHQVTQMGQEVILRCVPISNHLYFYWYRQILGQKVEFLVSFYNNEISEKSEIFDDQFSVERPDGSNFTLKIRSTKLEDSAMYFCASSRDDYEQYFGPGTRLTVT.

The chain employs TRBV5-4 and TRBJ2-7; 8 bases align to TRBD2. The CDR3 sequence is 13 residues long. The germline V gene encodes CDR1 SGHNT and CDR2 YYREEE (reference sequence). Losses at the gene ends were 6 bases for V and 7 bases for J; bases not matched to a gene: 9. The CDR3 sequence is CASTTREGREQYF. For the CDR3, the DNA is TGTGCCAGCACCACCCGGGAGGGTCGGGAGCAGTACTTC.

This clone was seen a few times. The chain joins TRBV29-1 to TRBJ1-5; D unresolved. V was pared by 7 bases and J by 2 bases, with 9 bases between. CDR1 and CDR2 (germline): SQVTM, ANQGSEA. This CDR3 comprises 12 residues. CDR3 coding DNA: TGCAGCGCCGGAGATGGCAATCAGCCCCAGCATTTT. Translating it yields CSAGDGNQPQHF. The entire variable domain, with the rest obtained from reference TRBV29-1 and TRBJ1-5, is as follows: SAVISQKPSRDICQRGTSLTIQCQVDSQVTMMFWYRQQPGQSLTLIATANQGSEATYESGFVIDKFPISRPNLTFSTLTVSNMSPEDSSIYLCSAGDGNQPQHFGDGTRLSIL.

The CDR3 DNA reads as TGTGCCAGCAGCTACTACAGCTACGAGCAGTACTTC. Encoded protein: CASSYYSYEQYF. The chain combines TRBV7-8 with TRBJ2-7; D gene unclear. Germline assignment: CDR1 SGHVS and CDR2 FQNEAQ. CDR3 size: 12 residues. V lost 4 bases and J 3 bases, leaving 7 bases between the germline ends.

The gene calls are TRBV28 and TRBJ1-3; D perhaps matches TRBD1 (6 bases). Germline V gene data show CDR1 as MDHEN and CDR2 as SYDVKM. The germline V and J ends were trimmed by 11 bases and 4 bases, with 18 bases remaining between them. This CDR3 comprises 14 residues. The CDR3 coding sequence is TGTGCCGGTGGGGACACAGGAGCGGGAAACACCATATATTTT. Protein product: CAGGDTGAGNTIYF.